Sequencing of this T cell receptor beta chain was carried out in a study of CD8 T cells in Susac syndrome. Across the whole study: Among the sequenced Susac syndrome patients, five or six had active disease while under ten were in remission.

V was cut by 8 bases and J by 6 bases, with 12 bases left in between. CDR1 SGHAT and CDR2 FQNNGV come from the germline V gene. This CDR3 has 12 amino acids. RNA in amounts of roughly 0.45 to 1 ug was reverse transcribed with random hexamers. TCRdb processed the immunoSEQ multiplex PCR reads anew with MiXCR; each CDR3 protein has one entry. The sample contains 240,000 or so distinct CDR3 sequences, less than 96% of which appear only once. Specimen: CD4+ T cells from PBMCs. The TCR originated in a human donor with Susac syndrome. V is TRBV11-2 and J is TRBJ2-3; D is undetermined. The CDR3 region has the DNA TGTGCCAGCCGGAAAGACGGGGATACGCAGTATTTT. Translation gives CASRKDGDTQYF.